These 14 T cell receptor beta chains came from one sample sequenced in a study of cytomegalovirus exposure and HLA in healthy donors. Amplification used 60 Vbeta primers and 13 Jbeta primers. Clones were read by immunoSEQ multiplex PCR, and TCRdb kept only the in-frame ones, dropping some. The data contain 150,000 to 200,000 clones, over 70% of them singletons. Sequencing was carried out using PBMCs. The receptors shown here come from a woman in her late teens or twenties in good health and CMV-seropositive.

The chain combines TRBV23-1 with TRBJ2-7; tentative D call: TRBD1 (6 bases). TRBV23-1 has ORF status, its function being uncertain. The CDR3 has 19 residues. V was clipped by 5 bases and J by 0 bases, with 26 bases between them. CDR3 region: CASSKISYPDRSLSYEQYV. CDR3 coding DNA: TGCGCCAGCAGTAAAATATCCTACCCAGACAGGAGCCTCTCCTACGAGCAGTACGTC.

In this sample, this clone turned up once. The rearrangement uses TRBV9 and TRBJ2-2; 7 bases match TRBD2. Germline V gene lookup returns CDR1 SGDLS and CDR2 YYNGEE. This CDR3 region has 16 residues. With V trimmed by 4 bases and J by 0 bases, 6 bases remained unmatched. The CDR3 DNA follows: TGTGCCAGCAGCCTTCGACTAGCCTCGAACACCGGGGAGCTGTTTTTT. Translating gives CASSLRLASNTGELFF. Drawing the rest from reference TRBV9 and TRBJ2-2, the complete variable domain is DSGVTQTPKHLITATGQRVTLRCSPRSGDLSVYWYQQSLDQGLQFLIQYYNGEERAKGNILERFSAQQFPDLHSELNLSSLELGDSALYFCASSLRLASNTGELFFGEGSRLTVL.

This clone has only a few counts. J is TRBJ1-2 and V is TRBV4-1, with 9 positions matching TRBD1. The germline gives CDR1 MGHRA, CDR2 YSYEKL. The CDR3 has 16 amino acids. The V and J ends lost 2 bases and 4 bases, in that order; junction bases with no gene match: 8. The CDR3 DNA reads as TGCGCCAGCAGCCAATCAGGGACAGGGATTACCTATGGCTACACCTTC. It codes for CASSQSGTGITYGYTF.

The chain recombines TRBV6-1 with TRBJ2-3; TRBD1 agrees at 8 bases. With V trimmed by 6 bases and J by 3 bases, 2 bases remained unmatched. There are 13 residues in the CDR3. Germline CDR1 is MNHNS and CDR2 is SASEGT. The CDR3 DNA sequence: TGTGCCAGCAGAGGACAGGGTACAGATACGCAGTATTTT. This sequence encodes CASRGQGTDTQYF.

As for this clone: One end of the junction does not line up with germline, which may come from a read error. CDR3 DNA: TGTGCCGGCAGTGCGGGGGGGGACACAGATACGCAGTATTTT. Translating gives CAGSAGGDTDTQYF. The genes are TRBV6-4 and TRBJ2-3; the match to TRBD2 covers 9 bases. The V gene's germline CDR1 is MRHNA and CDR2 SNTAGT. CDR3 size: 14 residues.

The chain employs TRBV27 and TRBJ2-1; TRBD1 is a possible D gene (6 bases). CDR3 length: 15 amino acids. Germline V gene lookup returns CDR1 MNHEY and CDR2 SMNVEV (reference sequence). Trimming stripped 2 bases from V and 4 bases from J, with 12 bases between. This chain's CDR3 is CASSLRGSRYNEQFF. The CDR3 nucleotides are TGTGCCAGCAGTTTAAGGGGGAGCAGGTACAATGAGCAGTTCTTC.

This chain joins TRBV5-1 and TRBJ2-5; weak D call: TRBD1 (5 bases). The V end was cut by 3 bases, the J end by 3 bases, with 9 bases between. Germline-derived CDR1 and CDR2 are SGHRS and YFSETQ. The length of the CDR3 is 13 residues. The CDR3 DNA sequence: TGCGCCAGCAGCTCAGACAGAAAAGAGACCCAGTACTTC. Its translation is CASSSDRKETQYF.

CDR3 DNA sequence: TGTGCCAGCAGCTTACCGGCGGGGGGGCCGGGTTACAATGAGCAGTTCTTC. Translated, it gives CASSLPAGGPGYNEQFF. The J gene is TRBJ2-1, the V gene TRBV11-3; 9 bases map to TRBD2. The CDR3 has 17 amino acids. The V and J ends lost 2 bases and 4 bases, in that order; junction bases with no gene match: 9. Germline-derived CDR1 and CDR2 are SGHNT and YENEEA.

The genes are TRBV19 and TRBJ2-1; TRBD2 aligns across 7 bases. Trimming took 5 bases from V and 9 from J; bases not matched to a gene: 4. The CDR3 extends over 12 amino acids. Germline loops: CDR1 LNHDA, CDR2 SQIVND (reference sequence). CDR3 protein: CASSAGATEQFF. The CDR3 nucleotides read TGTGCCAGTAGTGCGGGAGCAACTGAGCAGTTCTTC. Combining the CDR3 with reference TRBV19 and TRBJ2-1 gives the whole variable domain DGGITQSPKYLFRKEGQNVTLSCEQNLNHDAMYWYRQDPGQGLRLIYYSQIVNDFQKGDIAEGYSVSREKKESFPLTVTSAQKNPTAFYLCASSAGATEQFFGPGTRLTVL.

The V call is TRBV7-2, the J call TRBJ1-2; 11 positions match TRBD1. The V and J ends lost 2 bases and 7 bases, in that order; junction bases with no gene match: 9. The CDR3 extends over 16 amino acids. CDR1 and CDR2 (germline): SGHTA, FQGNSA. CDR3 loop: CASSLQADRGRGGYTF. The CDR3 nucleotides are TGTGCCAGCAGCTTACAAGCGGACAGGGGGCGCGGTGGCTACACCTTC.

J is TRBJ2-7 and V is TRBV2; D is possibly TRBD2 (5 bases). The CDR3 is 13 residues long. CDR1 and CDR2 (germline): SNHLY, FYNNEI. Trimming took off 6 bases at V and 3 bases at J, with 12 bases between the two ends. CDR3: CASRTDGIYEQYF. The DNA of the CDR3 is TGTGCCAGCAGAACGGACGGGATCTACGAGCAGTACTTC. Full variable domain (rest looked up from reference TRBV2 and TRBJ2-7): EPEVTQTPSHQVTQMGQEVILRCVPISNHLYFYWYRQILGQKVEFLVSFYNNEISEKSEIFDDQFSVERPDGSNFTLKIRSTKLEDSAMYFCASRTDGIYEQYFGPGTRLTVT.

V usage is TRBV18 and J usage is TRBJ1-5; unclear D gene. Germline CDR1 is KGHSH and CDR2 is LQKENI. Trimming pared 4 bases from V and 3 bases from J, leaving 7 bases between. This CDR3 has 13 amino acids. The CDR3 DNA is TGTGCCAGCTCACTGGGCCACAATCAGCCCCAGCATTTT. Amino acids: CASSLGHNQPQHF.

The J gene is TRBJ1-2, the V gene TRBV5-4; TRBD1 might be the D (5 bases). The V gene lost 0 bases and the J gene lost 0 bases, with 12 bases spanning the gap. CDR3 length: 16 residues. Looked up from germline, CDR1 is SGHNT and CDR2 is YYREEE (reference sequence). The CDR3 coding sequence is TGTGCCAGCAGCTTGGGGCGGCAGGGTCCTAACTATGGCTACACCTTC. As protein: CASSLGRQGPNYGYTF.

Of note for this clone: One end of the junction does not line up with germline, which may come from a read error. V usage is TRBV7-9 and J usage is TRBJ2-7; 11 bases map to TRBD1. The CDR3 is 16 residues long. Per the germline V gene, CDR1 is SEHNR and CDR2 is FQNEAQ (reference sequence). Here the CDR3 reads CSSSSRGQGDKYEQYF. Written as DNA, the CDR3 is TGTTCCAGCAGCTCAAGGGGACAGGGGGACAAATACGAGCAGTACTTC.